This T cell receptor beta chain was recorded in a study of tissue T cells after allogeneic stem cell transplantation. Study-wide points: Blood and spleen captured only part of the tissue TCR repertoire. Anatomically similar tissues had similar TCR repertoires within each patient. Limitations included a small, clinically heterogeneous cohort and limited sampling depth.

CDR3 size: 12 residues. Germline V gives CDR1 SGHTS, CDR2 YDEGEE. V lost 0 bases to trimming and J lost 10 bases, with 10 bases between them. GI sites, liver, skin and spleen were taken after median 9.75 post-mortem hours. Concerning this clone itself: Its matching antigen is unknown.

The table came from immunoSEQ multiplex PCR; TCRdb's copy has only in-frame clones and leaves some out. The sample holds over 1,500 clones, approximately 68% seen once. The specimen comprised tissue from the stomach, sampled at autopsy. V gene TRBV5-8 combines with J gene TRBJ1-1; unclear D gene. This sequence was found in a female donor older than 55 with lung cancer. Written as DNA, the CDR3 is TGTGCCAGCAGCTTGGCCGGAGGGAGAGCTTTCTTT. Encoded protein: CASSLAGGRAFF. Looking up the rest from reference TRBV5-8 and TRBJ1-1 gives the full variable domain: EAGVTQSPTHLIKTRGQQATLRCSPISGHTSVYWYQQALGLGLQFLLWYDEGEERNRGNFPPRFSGRQFPNYSSELNVNALELEDSALYLCASSLAGGRAFFGQGTRLTVV.